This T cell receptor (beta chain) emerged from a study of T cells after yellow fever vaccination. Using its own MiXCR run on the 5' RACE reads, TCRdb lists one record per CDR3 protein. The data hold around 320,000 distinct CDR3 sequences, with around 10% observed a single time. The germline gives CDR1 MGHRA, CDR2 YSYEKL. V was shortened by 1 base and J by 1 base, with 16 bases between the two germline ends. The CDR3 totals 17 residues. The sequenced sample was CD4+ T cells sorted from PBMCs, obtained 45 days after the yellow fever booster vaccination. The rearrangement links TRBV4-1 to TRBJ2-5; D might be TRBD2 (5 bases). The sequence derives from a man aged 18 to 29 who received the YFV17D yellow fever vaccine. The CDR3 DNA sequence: TGCGCCAGCAGCCAAGTGCCGAGGGCTAGCAGCCAAGAGACCCAGTACTTC. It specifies CASSQVPRASSQETQYF.